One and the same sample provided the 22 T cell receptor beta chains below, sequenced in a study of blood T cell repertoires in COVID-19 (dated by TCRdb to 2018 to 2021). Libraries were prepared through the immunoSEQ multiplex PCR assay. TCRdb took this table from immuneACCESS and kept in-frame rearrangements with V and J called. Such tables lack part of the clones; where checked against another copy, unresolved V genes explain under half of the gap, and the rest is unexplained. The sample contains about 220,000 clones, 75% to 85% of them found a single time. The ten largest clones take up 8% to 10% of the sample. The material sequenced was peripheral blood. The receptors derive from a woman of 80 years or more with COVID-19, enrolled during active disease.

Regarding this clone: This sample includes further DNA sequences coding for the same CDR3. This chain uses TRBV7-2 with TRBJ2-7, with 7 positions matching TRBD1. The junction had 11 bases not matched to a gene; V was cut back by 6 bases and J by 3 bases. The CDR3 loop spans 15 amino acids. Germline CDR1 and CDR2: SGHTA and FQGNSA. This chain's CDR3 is CASRGMGQLLYEQYF. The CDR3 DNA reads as TGTGCCAGCAGGGGAATGGGACAGCTACTCTACGAGCAGTACTTC.

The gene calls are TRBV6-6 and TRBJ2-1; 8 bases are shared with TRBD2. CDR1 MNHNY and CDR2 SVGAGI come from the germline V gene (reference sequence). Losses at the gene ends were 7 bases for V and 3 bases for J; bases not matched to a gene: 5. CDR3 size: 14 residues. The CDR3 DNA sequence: TGTGCCAGCAATCCGGGACTAGTCTACAATGAGCAGTTCTTC. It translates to CASNPGLVYNEQFF.

CDR3 protein: CASSPGRMLAGALTDTQYF. As DNA, the CDR3 is TGTGCCAGCAGCCCCGGCCGGATGCTAGCGGGGGCCCTCACAGATACGCAGTATTTT. V usage is TRBV7-8 and J usage is TRBJ2-3; 10 nucleotides match TRBD2. The CDR3 runs 19 residues. V shed 5 bases, J shed 2 bases, and the junction held 16 bases outside the gene matches. Germline V gene lookup returns CDR1 SGHVS and CDR2 FQNEAQ.

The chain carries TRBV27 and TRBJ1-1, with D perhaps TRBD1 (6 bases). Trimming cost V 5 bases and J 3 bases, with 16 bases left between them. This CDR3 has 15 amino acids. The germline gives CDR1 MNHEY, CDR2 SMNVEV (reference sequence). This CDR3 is CASSPNDRWDTEAFF. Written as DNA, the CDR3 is TGTGCCAGCAGTCCCAACGACAGGTGGGACACTGAAGCTTTCTTT.

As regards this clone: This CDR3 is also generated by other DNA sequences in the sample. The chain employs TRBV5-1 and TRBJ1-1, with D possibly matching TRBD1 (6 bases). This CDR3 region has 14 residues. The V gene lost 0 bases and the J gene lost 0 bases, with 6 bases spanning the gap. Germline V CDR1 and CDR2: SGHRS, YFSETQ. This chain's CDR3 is CASSLGTVNTEAFF. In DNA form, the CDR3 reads TGCGCCAGCAGCTTGGGGACAGTGAACACTGAAGCTTTCTTT.

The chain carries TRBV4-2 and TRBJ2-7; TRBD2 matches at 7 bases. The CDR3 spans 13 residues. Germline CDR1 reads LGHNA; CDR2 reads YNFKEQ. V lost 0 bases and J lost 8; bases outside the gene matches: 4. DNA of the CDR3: TGTGCCAGCAGCCAAGAGGGACTACAAAAGCAGTACTTC. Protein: CASSQEGLQKQYF.

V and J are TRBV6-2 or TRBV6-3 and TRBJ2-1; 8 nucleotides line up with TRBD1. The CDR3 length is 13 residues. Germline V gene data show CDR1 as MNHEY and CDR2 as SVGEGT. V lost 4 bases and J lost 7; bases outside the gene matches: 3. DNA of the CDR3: TGTGCCAGCAGTTCTCAGGGGGCGAATGAGCAGTTCTTC. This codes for CASSSQGANEQFF.

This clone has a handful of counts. The DNA of the CDR3 is TGTGCCTGGAGTGTACTTCAACTACAATATAATTCACCCCTCCACTTT. This codes for CAWSVLQLQYNSPLHF. The chain joins TRBV30 to TRBJ1-6; D gene ambiguous. The CDR3 is 16 residues long. Trimming shortened V by 0 bases and J by 4 bases, and 13 bases separated the two germline ends. The V gene's germline CDR1 is GTSNPN and CDR2 SVGIG (reference sequence).

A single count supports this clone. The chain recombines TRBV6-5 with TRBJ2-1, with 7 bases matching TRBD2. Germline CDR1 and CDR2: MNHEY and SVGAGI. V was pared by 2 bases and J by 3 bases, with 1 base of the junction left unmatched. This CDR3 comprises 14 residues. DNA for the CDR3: TGTGCCAGCAGTTACGAGCGGGGCTACAATGAGCAGTTCTTC. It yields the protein CASSYERGYNEQFF.

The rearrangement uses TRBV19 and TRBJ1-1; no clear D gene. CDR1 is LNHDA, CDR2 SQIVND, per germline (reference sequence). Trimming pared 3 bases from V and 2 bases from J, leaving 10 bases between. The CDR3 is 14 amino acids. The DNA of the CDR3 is TGTGCCAGTAGTATTGGCCAGGCCAACACTGAAGCTTTCTTT. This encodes CASSIGQANTEAFF.

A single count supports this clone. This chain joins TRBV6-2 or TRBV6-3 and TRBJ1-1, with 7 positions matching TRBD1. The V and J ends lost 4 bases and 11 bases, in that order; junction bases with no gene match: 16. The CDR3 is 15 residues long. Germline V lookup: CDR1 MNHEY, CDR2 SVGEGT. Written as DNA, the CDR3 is TGTGCCAGCAGTTCGAAGCCCGACAGGGTTCAGAGTGCTTTCTTT. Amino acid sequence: CASSSKPDRVQSAFF.

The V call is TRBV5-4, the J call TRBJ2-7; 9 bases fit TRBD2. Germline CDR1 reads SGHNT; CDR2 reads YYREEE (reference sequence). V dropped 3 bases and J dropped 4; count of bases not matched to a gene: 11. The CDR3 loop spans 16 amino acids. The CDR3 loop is CASSSGGAGGPYEQYF. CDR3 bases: TGTGCCAGCAGCTCCGGTGGTGCGGGGGGGCCTTACGAGCAGTACTTC.

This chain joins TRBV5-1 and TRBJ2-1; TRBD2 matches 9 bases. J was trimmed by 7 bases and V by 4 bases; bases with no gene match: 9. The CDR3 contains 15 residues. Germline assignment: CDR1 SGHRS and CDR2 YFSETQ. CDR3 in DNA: TGCGCCAGCAGCCTTCTAGGGACTAGCAGTAATGAGCAGTTCTTC. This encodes CASSLLGTSSNEQFF.

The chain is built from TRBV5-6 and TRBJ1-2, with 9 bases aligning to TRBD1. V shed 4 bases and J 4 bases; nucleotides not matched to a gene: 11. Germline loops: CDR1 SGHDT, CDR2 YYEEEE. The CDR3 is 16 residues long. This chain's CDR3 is CASSRVAGTGTYGYTF. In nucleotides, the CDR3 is TGTGCCAGCAGCCGGGTAGCCGGGACAGGGACCTATGGCTACACCTTC.

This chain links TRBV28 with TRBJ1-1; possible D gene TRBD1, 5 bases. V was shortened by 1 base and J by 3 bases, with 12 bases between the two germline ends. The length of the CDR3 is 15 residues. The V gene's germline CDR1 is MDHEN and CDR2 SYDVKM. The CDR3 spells CASSLYGRADTEAFF. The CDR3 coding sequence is TGTGCCAGCAGTTTATATGGCAGGGCGGACACTGAAGCTTTCTTT.

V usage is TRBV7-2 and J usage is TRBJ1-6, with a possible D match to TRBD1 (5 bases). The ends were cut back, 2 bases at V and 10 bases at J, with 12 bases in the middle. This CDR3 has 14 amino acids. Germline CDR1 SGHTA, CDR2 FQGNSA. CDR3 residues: CASSLLIRGSPLHF. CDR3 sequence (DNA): TGTGCCAGCAGCTTACTAATACGGGGGTCACCCCTCCACTTT.

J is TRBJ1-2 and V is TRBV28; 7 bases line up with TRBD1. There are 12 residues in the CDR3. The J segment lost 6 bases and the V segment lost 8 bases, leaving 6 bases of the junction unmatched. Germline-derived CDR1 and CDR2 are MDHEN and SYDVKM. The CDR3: CASVTGLDGYTF. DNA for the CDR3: TGTGCCAGCGTGACAGGGCTTGATGGCTACACCTTC.

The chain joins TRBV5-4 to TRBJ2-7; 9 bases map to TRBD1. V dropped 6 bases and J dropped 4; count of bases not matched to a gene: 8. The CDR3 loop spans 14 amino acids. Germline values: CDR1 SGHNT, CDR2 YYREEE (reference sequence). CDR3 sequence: CASNQQGARYEQYF. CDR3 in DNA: TGTGCCAGCAACCAACAGGGGGCGAGGTACGAGCAGTACTTC.

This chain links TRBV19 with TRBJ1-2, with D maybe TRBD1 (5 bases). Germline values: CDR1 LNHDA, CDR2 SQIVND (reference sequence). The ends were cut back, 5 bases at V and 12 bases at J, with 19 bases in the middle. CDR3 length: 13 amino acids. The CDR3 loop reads CASSSSVQAGNTF. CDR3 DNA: TGTGCCAGTAGTTCCAGCGTCCAGGCAGGGAACACCTTC. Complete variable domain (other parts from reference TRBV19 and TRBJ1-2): DGGITQSPKYLFRKEGQNVTLSCEQNLNHDAMYWYRQDPGQGLRLIYYSQIVNDFQKGDIAEGYSVSREKKESFPLTVTSAQKNPTAFYLCASSSSVQAGNTFGSGTRLTVV.

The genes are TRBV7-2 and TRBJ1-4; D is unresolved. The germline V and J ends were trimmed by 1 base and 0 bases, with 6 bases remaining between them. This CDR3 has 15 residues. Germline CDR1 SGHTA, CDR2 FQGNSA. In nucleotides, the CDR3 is TGTGCCAGCAGCTTAGAGCAAGCAACTAATGAAAAACTGTTTTTT. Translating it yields CASSLEQATNEKLFF.

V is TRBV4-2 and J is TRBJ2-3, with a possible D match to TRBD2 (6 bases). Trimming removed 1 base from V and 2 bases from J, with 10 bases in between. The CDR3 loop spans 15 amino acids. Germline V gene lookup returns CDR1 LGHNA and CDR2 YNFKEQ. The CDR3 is CASSQGGGVTDTQYF. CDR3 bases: TGTGCCAGCAGCCAAGGGGGAGGAGTCACAGATACGCAGTATTTT.

The CDR3 coding sequence is TGTGCCAGCAGCGCCGGGACAGGGAGGACCGGGGAGCTGTTTTTT. This sequence encodes CASSAGTGRTGELFF. J is TRBJ2-2 and V is TRBV7-3, with TRBD1 matching 9 bases. Germline CDR1 and CDR2: SGHTA and FQGTGA. Trimming cost V 5 bases and J 5 bases; bases outside gene matches: 6. The CDR3 sequence is 15 residues long.